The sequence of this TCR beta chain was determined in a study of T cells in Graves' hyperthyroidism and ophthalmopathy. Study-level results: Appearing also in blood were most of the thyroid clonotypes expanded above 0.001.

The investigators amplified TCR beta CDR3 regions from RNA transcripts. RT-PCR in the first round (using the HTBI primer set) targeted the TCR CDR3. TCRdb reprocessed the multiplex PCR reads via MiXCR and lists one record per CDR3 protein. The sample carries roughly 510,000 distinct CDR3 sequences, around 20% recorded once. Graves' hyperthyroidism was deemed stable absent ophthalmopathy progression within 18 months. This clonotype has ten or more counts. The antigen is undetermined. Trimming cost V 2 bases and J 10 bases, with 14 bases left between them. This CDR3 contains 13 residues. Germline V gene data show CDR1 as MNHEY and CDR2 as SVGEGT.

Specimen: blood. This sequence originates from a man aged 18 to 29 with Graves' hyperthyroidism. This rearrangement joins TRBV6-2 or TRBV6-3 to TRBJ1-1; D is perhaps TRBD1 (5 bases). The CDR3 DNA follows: TGTGCCAGCAGTTACCTAGCCGGGACGACAGCTTTCTTT. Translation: CASSYLAGTTAFF.